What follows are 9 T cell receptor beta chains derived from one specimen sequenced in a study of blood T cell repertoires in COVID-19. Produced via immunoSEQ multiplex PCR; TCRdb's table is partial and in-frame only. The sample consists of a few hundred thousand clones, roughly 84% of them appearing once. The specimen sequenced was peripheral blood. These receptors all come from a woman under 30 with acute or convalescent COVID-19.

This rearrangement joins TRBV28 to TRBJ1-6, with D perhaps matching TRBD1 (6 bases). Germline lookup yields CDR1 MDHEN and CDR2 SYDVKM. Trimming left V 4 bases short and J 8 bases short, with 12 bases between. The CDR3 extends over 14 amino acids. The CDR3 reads CASSSTGLDSPLHF. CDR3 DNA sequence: TGTGCCAGCAGTTCGACAGGTCTGGATTCACCCCTCCACTTT. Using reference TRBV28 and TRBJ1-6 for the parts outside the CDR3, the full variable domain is DVKVTQSSRYLVKRTGEKVFLECVQDMDHENMFWYRQDPGLGLRLIYFSYDVKMKEKGDIPEGYSVSREKKERFSLILESASTNQTSMYLCASSSTGLDSPLHFGNGTRLTVT.

The CDR3 DNA is TGTGCCAGTAGTATGTCCGACAGGGTCGGATATGGCTACACCTTC. It yields the protein CASSMSDRVGYGYTF. This chain links TRBV19 with TRBJ1-2, with 7 positions matching TRBD1. Germline assignment: CDR1 LNHDA and CDR2 SQIVND (reference sequence). Losses at the gene ends were 3 bases for V and 5 bases for J; bases not matched to a gene: 9. The CDR3 sequence is 15 residues long.

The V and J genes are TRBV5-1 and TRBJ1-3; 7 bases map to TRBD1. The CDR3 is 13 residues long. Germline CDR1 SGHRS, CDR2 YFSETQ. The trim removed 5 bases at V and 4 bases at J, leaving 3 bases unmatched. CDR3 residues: CASSRTGGNTIYF. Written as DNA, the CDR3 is TGCGCCAGCAGTCGGACAGGAGGAAACACCATATATTTT.

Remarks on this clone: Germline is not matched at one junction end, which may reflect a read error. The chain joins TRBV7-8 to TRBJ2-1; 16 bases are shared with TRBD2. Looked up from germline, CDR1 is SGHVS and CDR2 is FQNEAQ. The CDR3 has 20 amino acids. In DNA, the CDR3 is TGTGCCAGCAGCTTGGCTGGGACTAGCGGGAGGGCCTTCTCCCACAATGAGCAGTTCTTC. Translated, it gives CASSLAGTSGRAFSHNEQFF. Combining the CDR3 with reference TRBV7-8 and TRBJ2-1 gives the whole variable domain GAGVSQSPRYKVAKRGQDVALRCDPISGHVSLFWYQQALGQGPEFLTYFQNEAQLDKSGLPSDRFFAERPEGSVSTLKIQRTQQEDSAVYLCASSLAGTSGRAFSHNEQFFGPGTRLTVL.

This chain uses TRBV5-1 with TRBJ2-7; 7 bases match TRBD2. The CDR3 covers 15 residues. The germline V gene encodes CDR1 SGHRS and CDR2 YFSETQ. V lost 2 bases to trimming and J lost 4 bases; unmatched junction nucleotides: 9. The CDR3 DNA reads TGCGCCAGCAGCTTTGGCGGGAGTGCGGGGTACGAGCAGTACTTC. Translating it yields CASSFGGSAGYEQYF.

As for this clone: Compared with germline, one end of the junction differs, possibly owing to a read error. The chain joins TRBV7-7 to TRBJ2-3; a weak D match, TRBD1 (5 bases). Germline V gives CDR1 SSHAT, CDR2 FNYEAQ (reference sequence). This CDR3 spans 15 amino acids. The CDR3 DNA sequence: TGTGCTAGCAGCCAATATCAGGGTCTAGCAGATACGCAGTATTTT. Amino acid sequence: CASSQYQGLADTQYF.

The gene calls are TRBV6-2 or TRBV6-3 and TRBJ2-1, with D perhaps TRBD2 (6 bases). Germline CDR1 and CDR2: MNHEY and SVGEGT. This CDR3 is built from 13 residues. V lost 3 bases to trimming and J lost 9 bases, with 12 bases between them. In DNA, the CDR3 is TGTGCCAGCAGTTATTTCGACGGGGGTGAGCAGTTCTTC. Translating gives CASSYFDGGEQFF.

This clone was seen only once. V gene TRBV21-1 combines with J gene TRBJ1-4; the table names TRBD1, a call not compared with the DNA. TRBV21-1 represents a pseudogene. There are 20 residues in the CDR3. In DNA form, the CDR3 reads TGTGCCAGCAGCAAAGGCGGTGCAGGGGTCACCCTGGGGACTAATGAAAAACTGTTTTTT. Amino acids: CASSKGGAGVTLGTNEKLFF.

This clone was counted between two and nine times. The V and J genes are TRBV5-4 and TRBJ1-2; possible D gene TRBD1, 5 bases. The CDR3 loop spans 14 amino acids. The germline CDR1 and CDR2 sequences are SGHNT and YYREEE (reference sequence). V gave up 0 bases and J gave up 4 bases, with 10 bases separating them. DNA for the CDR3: TGTGCCAGCAGCTTGGATGCGGGGGGCTATGGCTACACCTTC. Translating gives CASSLDAGGYGYTF.